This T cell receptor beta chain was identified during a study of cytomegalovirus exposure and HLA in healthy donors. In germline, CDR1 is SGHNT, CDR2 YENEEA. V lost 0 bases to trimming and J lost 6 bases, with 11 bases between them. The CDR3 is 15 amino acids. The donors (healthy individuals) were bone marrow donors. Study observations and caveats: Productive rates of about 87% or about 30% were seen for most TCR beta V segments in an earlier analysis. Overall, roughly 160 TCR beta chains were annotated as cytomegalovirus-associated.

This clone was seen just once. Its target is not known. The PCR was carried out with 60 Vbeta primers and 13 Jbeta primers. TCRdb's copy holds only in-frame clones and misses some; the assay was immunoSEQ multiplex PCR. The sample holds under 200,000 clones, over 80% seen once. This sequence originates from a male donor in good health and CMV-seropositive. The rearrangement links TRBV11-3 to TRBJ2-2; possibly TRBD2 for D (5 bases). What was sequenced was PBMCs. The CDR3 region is CASSLESISAGELFF. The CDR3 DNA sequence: TGTGCCAGCAGCTTAGAAAGTATTAGCGCCGGGGAGCTGTTTTTT.